The subject of this entry is one T cell receptor (beta chain). The V segment lost 6 bases and the J segment 3 bases; nucleotides outside the gene matches: 8. In germline, CDR1 is LNHDA, CDR2 SQIVND (reference sequence). The CDR3 is made up of 17 amino acids. TCRdb's table, derived via immunoSEQ multiplex PCR, lists solely in-frame clones and lacks some. Counted here are approximately 21,000 clones, roughly 89% occurring once; the ten biggest clones make up approximately 0.45%. The data were taken from a study of untreated major depressive disorder. The TCR sequence derives from a woman aged 35 to 49 in good health. The gene calls are TRBV19 and TRBJ2-3; 14 positions match TRBD2. The sample taken for sequencing was CD4+ T cells from PBMCs. The CDR3 nucleotides are TGTGCCAGTAGCTACGGGACTAGCGGGAGTGGGACAGATACGCAGTATTTT. The encoded protein is CASSYGTSGSGTDTQYF.